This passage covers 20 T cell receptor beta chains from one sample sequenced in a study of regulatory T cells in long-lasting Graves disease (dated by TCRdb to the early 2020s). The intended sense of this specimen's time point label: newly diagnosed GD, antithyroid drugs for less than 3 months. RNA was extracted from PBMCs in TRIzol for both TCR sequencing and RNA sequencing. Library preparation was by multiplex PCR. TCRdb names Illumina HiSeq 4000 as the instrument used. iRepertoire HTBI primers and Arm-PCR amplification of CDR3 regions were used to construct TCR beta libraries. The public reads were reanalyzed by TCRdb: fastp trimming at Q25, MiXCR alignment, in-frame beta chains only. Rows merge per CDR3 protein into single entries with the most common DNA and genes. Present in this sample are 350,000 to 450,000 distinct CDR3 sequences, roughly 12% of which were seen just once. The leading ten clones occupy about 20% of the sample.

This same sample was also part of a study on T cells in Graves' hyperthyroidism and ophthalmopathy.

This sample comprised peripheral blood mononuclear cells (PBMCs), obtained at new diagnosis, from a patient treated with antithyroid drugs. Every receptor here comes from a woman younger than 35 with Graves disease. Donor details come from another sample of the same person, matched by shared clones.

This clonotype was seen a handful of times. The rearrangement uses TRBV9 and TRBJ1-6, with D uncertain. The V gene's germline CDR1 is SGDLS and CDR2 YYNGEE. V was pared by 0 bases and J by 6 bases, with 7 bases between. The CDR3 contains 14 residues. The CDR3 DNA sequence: TGTGCCAGCAGCGTAGGAGGAATTAATTCACCCCTCCACTTT. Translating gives CASSVGGINSPLHF.

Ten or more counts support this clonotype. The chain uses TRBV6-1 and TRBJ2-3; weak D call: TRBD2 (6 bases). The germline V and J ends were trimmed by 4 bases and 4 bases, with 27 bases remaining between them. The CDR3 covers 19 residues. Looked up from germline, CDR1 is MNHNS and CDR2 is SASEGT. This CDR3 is CASSGPTDSGVEPADTQYF. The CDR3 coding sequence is TGTGCCAGCAGTGGTCCAACCGATTCGGGAGTTGAGCCGGCAGATACGCAGTATTTT.

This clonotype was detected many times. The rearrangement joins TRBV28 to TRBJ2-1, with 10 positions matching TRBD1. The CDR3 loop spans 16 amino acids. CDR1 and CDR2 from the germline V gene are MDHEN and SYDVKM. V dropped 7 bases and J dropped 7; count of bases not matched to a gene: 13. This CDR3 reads CASTSLGQGFRNEQFF. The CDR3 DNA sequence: TGTGCCAGCACCTCCTTGGGACAGGGGTTTCGTAATGAGCAGTTCTTC. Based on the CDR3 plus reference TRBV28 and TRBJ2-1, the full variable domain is DVKVTQSSRYLVKRTGEKVFLECVQDMDHENMFWYRQDPGLGLRLIYFSYDVKMKEKGDIPEGYSVSREKKERFSLILESASTNQTSMYLCASTSLGQGFRNEQFFGPGTRLTVL.

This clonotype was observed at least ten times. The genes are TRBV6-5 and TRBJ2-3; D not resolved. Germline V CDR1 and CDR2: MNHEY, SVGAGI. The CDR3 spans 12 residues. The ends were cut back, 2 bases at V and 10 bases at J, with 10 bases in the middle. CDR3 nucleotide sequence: TGTGCCAGCAGTTACCCTCTCGGCGCGCAGTATTTT. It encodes CASSYPLGAQYF.

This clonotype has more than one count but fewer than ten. In DNA form, the CDR3 reads TGTGCCAGCAGCGTAGAGGGACTAGATGCTTCTGAGCAGTTCTTC. Encoded protein: CASSVEGLDASEQFF. J is TRBJ2-1 and V is TRBV9; 8 positions match TRBD2. Germline loops: CDR1 SGDLS, CDR2 YYNGEE. CDR3 length equals 15 residues. The V gene end was trimmed by 0 bases and the J gene end by 9 bases; junction bases not matched to a gene: 8.

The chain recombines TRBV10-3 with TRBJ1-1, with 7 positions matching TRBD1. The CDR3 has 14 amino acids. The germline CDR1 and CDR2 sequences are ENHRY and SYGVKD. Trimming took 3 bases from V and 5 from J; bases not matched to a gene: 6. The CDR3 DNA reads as TGTGCCATCAGTGATTTACAGGGGAGTACTGAAGCTTTCTTT. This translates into CAISDLQGSTEAFF.

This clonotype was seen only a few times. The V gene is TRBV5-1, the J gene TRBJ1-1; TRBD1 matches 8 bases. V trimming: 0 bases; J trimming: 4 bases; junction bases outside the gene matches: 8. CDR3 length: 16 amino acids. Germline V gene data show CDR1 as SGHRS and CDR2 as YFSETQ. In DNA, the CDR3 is TGCGCCAGCAGCTTGGGGCCGGACAGGGCTCCCACTGAAGCTTTCTTT. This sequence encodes CASSLGPDRAPTEAFF.

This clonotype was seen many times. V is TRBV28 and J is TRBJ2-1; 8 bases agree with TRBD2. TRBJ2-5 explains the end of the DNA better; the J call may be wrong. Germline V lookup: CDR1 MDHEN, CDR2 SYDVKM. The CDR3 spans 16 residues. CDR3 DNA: TGTGCCAGCAGCCTCTCGGGGGGGGGCCTGGGGGAGACCCAGTACTTC. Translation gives CASSLSGGGLGETQYF.

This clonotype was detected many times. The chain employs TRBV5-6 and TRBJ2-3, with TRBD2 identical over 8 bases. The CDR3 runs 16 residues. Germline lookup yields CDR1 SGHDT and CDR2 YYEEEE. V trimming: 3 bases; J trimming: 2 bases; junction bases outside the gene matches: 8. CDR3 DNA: TGTGCCAGCAGCTCCAGAGCGGGGGAGATCACAGATACGCAGTATTTT. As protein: CASSSRAGEITDTQYF.

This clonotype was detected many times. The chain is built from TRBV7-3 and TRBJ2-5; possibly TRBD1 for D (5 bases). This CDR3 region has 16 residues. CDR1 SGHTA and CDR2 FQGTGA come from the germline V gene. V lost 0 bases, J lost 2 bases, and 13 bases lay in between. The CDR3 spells CASSLTGATAQETQYF. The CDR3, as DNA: TGTGCCAGCAGCTTAACTGGTGCGACAGCACAAGAGACCCAGTACTTC. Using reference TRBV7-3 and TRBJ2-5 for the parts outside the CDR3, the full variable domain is GAGVSQTPSNKVTEKGKYVELRCDPISGHTALYWYRQSLGQGPEFLIYFQGTGAADDSGLPNDRFFAVRPEGSVSTLKIQRTERGDSAVYLCASSLTGATAQETQYFGPGTRLLVL.

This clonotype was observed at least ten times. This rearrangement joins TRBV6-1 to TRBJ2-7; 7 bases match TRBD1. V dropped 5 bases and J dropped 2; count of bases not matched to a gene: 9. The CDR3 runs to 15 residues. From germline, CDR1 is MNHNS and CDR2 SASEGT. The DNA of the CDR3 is TGTGCCAGCAGTCCGGAGACAGGGTTCACCTACGAGCAGTACTTC. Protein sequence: CASSPETGFTYEQYF.

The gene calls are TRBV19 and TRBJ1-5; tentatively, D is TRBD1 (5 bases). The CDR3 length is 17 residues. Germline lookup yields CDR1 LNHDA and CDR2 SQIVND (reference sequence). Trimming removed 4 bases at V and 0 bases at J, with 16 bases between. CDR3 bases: TGTGCCAGTAGTACTAGGTGGGGCATCCTTAGCAATCAGCCCCAGCATTTT. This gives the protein CASSTRWGILSNQPQHF.

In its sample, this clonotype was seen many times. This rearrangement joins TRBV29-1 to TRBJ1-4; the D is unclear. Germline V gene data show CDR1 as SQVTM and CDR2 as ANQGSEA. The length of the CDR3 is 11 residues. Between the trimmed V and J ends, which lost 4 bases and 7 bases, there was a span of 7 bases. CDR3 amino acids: CSVVSGEKLFF. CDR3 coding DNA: TGCAGCGTTGTCTCCGGTGAAAAACTGTTTTTT.

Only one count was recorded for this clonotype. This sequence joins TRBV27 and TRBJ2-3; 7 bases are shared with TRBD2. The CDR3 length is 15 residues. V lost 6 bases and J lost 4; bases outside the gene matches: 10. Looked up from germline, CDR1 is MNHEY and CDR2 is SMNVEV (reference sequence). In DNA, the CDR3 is TGTGCCAGCAGCTCCTCCGCGCTAGCGGCAGATACGCAGTATTTT. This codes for CASSSSALAADTQYF.

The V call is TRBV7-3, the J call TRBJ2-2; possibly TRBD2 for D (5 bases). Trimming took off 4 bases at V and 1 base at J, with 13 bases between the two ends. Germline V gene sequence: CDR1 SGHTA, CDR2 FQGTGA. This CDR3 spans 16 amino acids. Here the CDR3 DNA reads TGTGCCAGCAGCTCTTCGACCGGGGAGAACACCGGGGAGCTGTTTTTT. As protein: CASSSSTGENTGELFF.

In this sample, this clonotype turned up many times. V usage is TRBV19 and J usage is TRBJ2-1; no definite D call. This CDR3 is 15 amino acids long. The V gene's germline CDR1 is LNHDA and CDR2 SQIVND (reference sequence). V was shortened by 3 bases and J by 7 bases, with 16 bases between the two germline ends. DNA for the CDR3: TGTGCCAGTAGTATCGCGAGGATCGAGGCGAATGAGCAGTTCTTC. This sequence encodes CASSIARIEANEQFF.

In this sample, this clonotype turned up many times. CDR3 nucleotides: TGTGCCAGCAGAGACGTCGGGGGGGCAACTGAAGCTTTCTTT. It specifies CASRDVGGATEAFF. The V and J genes are TRBV28 and TRBJ1-1; D might be TRBD1 (6 bases). Per germline, CDR1 MDHEN and CDR2 SYDVKM. V lost 6 bases to trimming and J lost 5 bases, with 16 bases between them. The CDR3 extends over 14 amino acids. The variable domain in full, completed from reference TRBV28 and TRBJ1-1, reads DVKVTQSSRYLVKRTGEKVFLECVQDMDHENMFWYRQDPGLGLRLIYFSYDVKMKEKGDIPEGYSVSREKKERFSLILESASTNQTSMYLCASRDVGGATEAFFGQGTRLTVV.

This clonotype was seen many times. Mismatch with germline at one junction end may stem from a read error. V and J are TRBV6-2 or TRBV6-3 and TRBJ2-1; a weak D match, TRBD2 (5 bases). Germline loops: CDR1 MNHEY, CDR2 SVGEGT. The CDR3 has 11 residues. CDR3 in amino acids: CASSDGREWGF. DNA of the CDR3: TGTGCCAGCAGTGATGGTAGGGAGTGGGGCTTC.

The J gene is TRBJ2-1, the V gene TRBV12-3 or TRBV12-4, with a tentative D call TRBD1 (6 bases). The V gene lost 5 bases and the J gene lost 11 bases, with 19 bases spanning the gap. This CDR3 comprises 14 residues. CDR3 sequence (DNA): TGTGCCAGCAGTCCTTTTAGGACAGCGAATAAGCAGTTCTTC. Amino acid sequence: CASSPFRTANKQFF.

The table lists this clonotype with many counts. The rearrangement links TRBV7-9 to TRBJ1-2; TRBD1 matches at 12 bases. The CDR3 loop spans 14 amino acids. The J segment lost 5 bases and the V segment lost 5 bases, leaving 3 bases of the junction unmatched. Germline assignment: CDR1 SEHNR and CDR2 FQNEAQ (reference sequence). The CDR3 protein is CASSPGQGAYGYTF. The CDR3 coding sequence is TGTGCCAGCAGCCCGGGACAGGGGGCATATGGCTACACCTTC.